The entry below describes one T cell receptor (beta chain). Its antigen is as yet unknown. The method was immunoSEQ multiplex PCR; TCRdb's version includes in-frame clones alone and lacks a portion of them. The sample has just under 8,000 clones, about 70% seen once. The sample originates from a study of regulatory dendritic cells for organ transplantation. Sorted subsets were CFSE-labeled and cultured roughly five days with allogeneic dendritic cells. The ends lost 3 bases at V and 5 bases at J; junction bases unmatched: 5. Germline lookup yields CDR1 LNHNV and CDR2 YYDKDF (reference sequence). The CDR3 length is 14 residues.

V usage is TRBV15 and J usage is TRBJ2-3, with 7 bases lining up with TRBD2. The TCR originated in a human donor in good health. Sample: memory CD4+ T cells from blood cultured with dendritic cells. The subset here: CD45RO+ memory T cells. The CDR3 protein is CATSRDGTKDTQYF. Here the CDR3 DNA reads TGTGCCACCAGCAGGGACGGGACTAAAGATACGCAGTATTTT.